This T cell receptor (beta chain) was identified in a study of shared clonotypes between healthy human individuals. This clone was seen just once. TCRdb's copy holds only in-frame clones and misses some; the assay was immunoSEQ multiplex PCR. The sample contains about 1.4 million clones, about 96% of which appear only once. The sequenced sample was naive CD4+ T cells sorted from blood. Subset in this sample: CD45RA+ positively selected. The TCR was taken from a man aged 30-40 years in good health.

The CDR3 protein is CASSLPGASSYNEQFF. The DNA for the CDR3 is TGTGCCAGCAGCTTACCCGGGGCAAGCTCCTACAATGAGCAGTTCTTC. This chain connects TRBV11-2 to TRBJ2-1, with D tentatively TRBD1 or TRBD2 (5 bases each). CDR3 size: 16 residues. With 2 bases removed from V and 0 bases from J, the gap between germline ends came to 11 bases. The germline CDR1 and CDR2 sequences are SGHAT and FQNNGV.